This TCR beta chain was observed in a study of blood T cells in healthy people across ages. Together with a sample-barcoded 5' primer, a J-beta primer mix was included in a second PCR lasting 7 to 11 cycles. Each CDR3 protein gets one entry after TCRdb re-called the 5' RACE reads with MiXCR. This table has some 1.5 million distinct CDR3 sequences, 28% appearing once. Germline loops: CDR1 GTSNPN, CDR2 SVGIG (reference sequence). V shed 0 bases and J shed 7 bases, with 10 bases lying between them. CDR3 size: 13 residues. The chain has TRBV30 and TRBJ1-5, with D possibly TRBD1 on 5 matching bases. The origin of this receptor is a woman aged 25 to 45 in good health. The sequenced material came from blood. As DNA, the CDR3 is TGTGCCTGGAGTGTACGGGGGAAACAGCCCCAGCATTTT. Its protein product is CAWSVRGKQPQHF.